The next 25 T cell receptor beta chains were all read from a single sample in a study of cytomegalovirus exposure and HLA in healthy donors. The PCR contained 60 Vbeta and 13 Jbeta primers. Method: immunoSEQ multiplex PCR; TCRdb's copy keeps in-frame clones and lacks some. Among about 140,000 clones listed, over 75% were seen once. The source material was PBMCs. The source of these receptors is a man under 40 in good health and CMV-seronegative.

The J gene is TRBJ1-2, the V gene TRBV6-5, with D maybe TRBD1 (5 bases). The ends were cut back, 7 bases at V and 5 bases at J, with 14 bases in the middle. CDR1 and CDR2 (germline): MNHEY, SVGAGI. The CDR3 is 13 amino acids. Written as DNA, the CDR3 is TGTGCCAGCATTACAAGGGGAGGTTATGGCTACACCTTC. This encodes CASITRGGYGYTF.

V gene TRBV30 combines with J gene TRBJ1-4; D is possibly TRBD1 (6 bases). CDR1 and CDR2 from the germline V gene are GTSNPN and SVGIG (reference sequence). Trimming left V 4 bases short and J 7 bases short, with 10 bases between. This CDR3 is 12 amino acids long. The CDR3 region has the DNA TGTGCCTGGACCGGGACAATTGAAAAACTGTTTTTT. Its protein product is CAWTGTIEKLFF.

This clone is a singleton in its sample. The V and J genes are TRBV7-3 and TRBJ2-1, with 7 bases matching TRBD1. CDR1 is SGHTA and CDR2 is FQGTGA in the germline V gene. The CDR3 extends over 15 amino acids. J lost 7 bases, V lost 0 bases, and 6 bases had no gene match. CDR3 loop: CASSLTRDRENEQFF. The CDR3 DNA reads as TGTGCCAGCAGCTTAACGAGAGACAGGGAGAATGAGCAGTTCTTC.

This clone was observed a handful of times. This chain joins TRBV30 and TRBJ1-1, with D perhaps matching TRBD1 (6 bases). This CDR3 is built from 13 residues. V was cut by 0 bases and J by 4 bases, with 9 bases left in between. The V gene's germline CDR1 is GTSNPN and CDR2 SVGIG (reference sequence). The CDR3 DNA sequence: TGTGCCTGGAGTGTACTAGGGGGCACTGAAGCTTTCTTT. It translates to CAWSVLGGTEAFF.

The chain couples TRBV5-3 to TRBJ2-1; unclear D gene. TRBV5-3 carries the ORF label, with uncertain function. This CDR3 comprises 17 residues. V lost 4 bases and J lost 0, with 17 bases in between. CDR3 nucleotides: TGTGCCAGAAGCCTTGTACTTGTGCGGTTCTCCTACAATGAGCAGTTCTTC. Its protein product is CARSLVLVRFSYNEQFF.

This chain joins TRBV4-1 and TRBJ1-5; no definite D call. CDR1 is MGHRA, CDR2 YSYEKL, per germline. This CDR3 region has 14 residues. Trimming cost V 1 base and J 4 bases, with 8 bases left between them. CDR3 sequence reads: CASSQVRQNQPQHF. CDR3 coding DNA: TGCGCCAGCAGCCAAGTGCGCCAAAATCAGCCCCAGCATTTT.

The chain combines TRBV29-1 with TRBJ1-2, with TRBD1 as a possible D gene (5 bases). CDR3 length: 11 residues. The V gene lost 7 bases and the J gene lost 6 bases, with 12 bases spanning the gap. Per the germline V gene, CDR1 is SQVTM and CDR2 is ANQGSEA. The CDR3 DNA follows: TGCAGCGCGGGGGGTGGGCATGGCTACACCTTC. This encodes CSAGGGHGYTF.

V usage is TRBV10-2 and J usage is TRBJ1-3; D perhaps matches TRBD1 (6 bases). Trimming took 2 bases from V and 3 from J, leaving 14 bases between them. Germline CDR1 is WSHSY and CDR2 is SAAADI. CDR3 length: 16 amino acids. CDR3 DNA: TGCGCCAGCAGTGAGCGGGGGGCCTGGAATGGAAACACCATATATTTT. Its translation is CASSERGAWNGNTIYF.

The chain joins TRBV25-1 to TRBJ2-1; the D gene is possibly TRBD1 (6 bases). Trimming took 8 bases from V and 6 from J, leaving 17 bases between them. In germline, CDR1 is MGHDK, CDR2 SYGVNS. The CDR3 spans 14 residues. This CDR3 is CASGNRGTLNEQFF. CDR3 nucleotide sequence: TGTGCCAGCGGGAATAGGGGGACCCTCAATGAGCAGTTCTTC.

V is TRBV5-8 and J is TRBJ2-7; 11 bases line up with TRBD1. Looked up from germline, CDR1 is SGHTS and CDR2 is YDEGEE. The CDR3 is 16 amino acids. The V gene end was trimmed by 0 bases and the J gene end by 2 bases; junction bases not matched to a gene: 4. The CDR3 is CASSLVRGQGAYEQYF. CDR3 nucleotides: TGTGCCAGCAGCTTGGTACGGGGACAGGGGGCCTACGAGCAGTACTTC.

As for this clone: A read error may account for a junction end that differs from germline. This rearrangement joins TRBV7-2 to TRBJ1-5, with TRBD1 matching 7 bases. CDR1 is SGHTA, CDR2 FQGNSA, per germline. The CDR3 length is 16 residues. CDR3 DNA: TGTGCCAGCAGCCAAAACAGGGGTGGGAGCAATCAGCCCCAGAATTTT. Its protein is CASSQNRGGSNQPQNF.

This clone has a single count. The rearrangement links TRBV6-5 to TRBJ1-5; 8 positions agree with TRBD1. Germline-derived CDR1 and CDR2 are MNHEY and SVGAGI. V lost 0 bases and J lost 14; bases outside the gene matches: 6. This CDR3 has 13 residues. CDR3 nucleotides: TGTGCCAGCAGTTACTCTCGGGGACAGGCAAAGCATTTT. This gives the protein CASSYSRGQAKHF.

The genes are TRBV2 and TRBJ2-6; 8 bases fit TRBD1. J lost 2 bases, V lost 5 bases, and 5 bases had no gene match. The CDR3 runs to 16 residues. Germline lookup yields CDR1 SNHLY and CDR2 FYNNEI. CDR3 DNA: TGTGCCAGCAGTCAGGGGGCAATCGCTGGGGCCAACGTCCTGACTTTC. Translated, it gives CASSQGAIAGANVLTF.

The chain employs TRBV5-1 and TRBJ2-5; 8 bases are a match to TRBD2. The ends lost 4 bases at V and 5 bases at J; junction bases unmatched: 10. The CDR3 totals 15 residues. Germline V lookup: CDR1 SGHRS, CDR2 YFSETQ. CDR3 DNA sequence: TGCGCCAGCAGCCGGGCCCGGACTAGCTGGGAGACCCAGTACTTC. This codes for CASSRARTSWETQYF. Based on the CDR3 plus reference TRBV5-1 and TRBJ2-5, the full variable domain is KAGVTQTPRYLIKTRGQQVTLSCSPISGHRSVSWYQQTPGQGLQFLFEYFSETQRNKGNFPGRFSGRQFSNSRSEMNVSTLELGDSALYLCASSRARTSWETQYFGPGTRLLVL.

The chain couples TRBV7-2 to TRBJ2-1; the D is unclear. This CDR3 is 11 amino acids long. V was trimmed by 6 bases and J by 9 bases, leaving 9 bases between them. Germline V gene sequence: CDR1 SGHTA, CDR2 FQGNSA. The CDR3 reads CASSQAPEQFF. The CDR3 DNA sequence: TGTGCCAGCAGTCAGGCGCCTGAGCAGTTCTTC.

This rearrangement joins TRBV6-5 to TRBJ2-7; 7 nucleotides match TRBD1. Losses at the gene ends were 0 bases for V and 2 bases for J; bases not matched to a gene: 4. Looked up from germline, CDR1 is MNHEY and CDR2 is SVGAGI. This CDR3 has 15 amino acids. Written as DNA, the CDR3 is TGTGCCAGCAGTTACTCATACAGGGGCCCCTACGAGCAGTACTTC. Encoded protein: CASSYSYRGPYEQYF.

This chain connects TRBV4-1 to TRBJ1-1, with unresolved D. Germline V lookup: CDR1 MGHRA, CDR2 YSYEKL. This CDR3 comprises 14 residues. V was pared by 1 base and J by 4 bases, with 10 bases between. The CDR3 nucleotides read TGCGCCAGCAGCCAAGCCGCGGGAATCACTGAAGCTTTCTTT. This encodes CASSQAAGITEAFF.

The chain has TRBV6-5 and TRBJ2-1, with D tentatively TRBD1 (5 bases). This CDR3 spans 13 amino acids. Germline lookup yields CDR1 MNHEY and CDR2 SVGAGI. V lost 2 bases to trimming and J lost 10 bases, with 12 bases between them. DNA for the CDR3: TGTGCCAGCAGTTACCAATACGACAGAGAGCAGTTCTTC. Its protein is CASSYQYDREQFF.

In its sample, this clone was seen a few times. The V call is TRBV7-2, the J call TRBJ2-7, with 9 bases fitting TRBD1. The germline V gene encodes CDR1 SGHTA and CDR2 FQGNSA. The V gene end was trimmed by 5 bases and the J gene end by 2 bases; junction bases not matched to a gene: 4. The CDR3 is 14 amino acids. The CDR3 nucleotides read TGTGCCAGCAGCAAGGGGACAGGGCCCTACGAGCAGTACTTC. It is translated as CASSKGTGPYEQYF. The variable domain in full, with the rest retrieved from reference TRBV7-2 and TRBJ2-7, is GAGVSQSPSNKVTEKGKDVELRCDPISGHTALYWYRQSLGQGLEFLIYFQGNSAPDKSGLPSDRFSAERTGGSVSTLTIQRTQQEDSAVYLCASSKGTGPYEQYFGPGTRLTVT.

This clone turned up a few times. CDR3 coding DNA: TGTGCCAGCAGGGCCGGGACAGTCTACACTGAAGCTTTCTTT. It encodes CASRAGTVYTEAFF. The chain has TRBV6-1 and TRBJ1-1; 7 positions match TRBD1. Germline assignment: CDR1 MNHNS and CDR2 SASEGT. The CDR3 covers 14 residues. V was clipped by 6 bases and J by 3 bases; unmatched bases: 7.

The rearrangement uses TRBV28 and TRBJ1-1; 7 nucleotides match TRBD1. Germline assignment: CDR1 MDHEN and CDR2 SYDVKM. Losses at the gene ends were 4 bases for V and 4 bases for J; bases not matched to a gene: 6. This CDR3 is built from 14 residues. The CDR3 sequence is CASSSGDRRTEAFF. CDR3 DNA sequence: TGTGCCAGCAGTTCAGGGGACAGACGCACTGAAGCTTTCTTT. Filled out from reference TRBV28 and TRBJ1-1, the complete variable domain reads DVKVTQSSRYLVKRTGEKVFLECVQDMDHENMFWYRQDPGLGLRLIYFSYDVKMKEKGDIPEGYSVSREKKERFSLILESASTNQTSMYLCASSSGDRRTEAFFGQGTRLTVV.

This chain's CDR3 is CSARLAVSYEQYF. As DNA, the CDR3 is TGCAGCGCAAGACTAGCGGTCTCCTACGAGCAGTACTTC. The rearrangement joins TRBV29-1 to TRBJ2-7, with 9 bases that match TRBD2. The CDR3 loop spans 13 amino acids. Germline values: CDR1 SQVTM, CDR2 ANQGSEA. The junction had 4 bases not matched to a gene; V was cut back by 7 bases and J by 0 bases.

This chain links TRBV28 with TRBJ1-2, with 9 bases that match TRBD1. The CDR3 has 15 residues. Trimming at V came to 6 bases and at J to 4 bases, leaving 9 bases not matched to a gene. Per the germline V gene, CDR1 is MDHEN and CDR2 is SYDVKM. The CDR3 loop reads CASSLNPGQGYGYTF. The CDR3 bases are TGTGCCAGCAGCCTTAATCCGGGACAGGGCTATGGCTACACCTTC.

CDR3 loop: CASSPPGLADEQFF. The CDR3 nucleotides read TGCGCCAGCAGCCCACCGGGACTAGCGGATGAGCAGTTCTTC. This chain uses TRBV5-1 with TRBJ2-1, with TRBD2 identical over 11 bases. The V segment lost 4 bases and the J segment 8 bases; nucleotides outside the gene matches: 5. The length of the CDR3 is 14 residues. Per germline, CDR1 SGHRS and CDR2 YFSETQ.

The chain combines TRBV29-1 with TRBJ2-5, with TRBD2 identical over 12 bases. The germline gives CDR1 SQVTM, CDR2 ANQGSEA. V lost 1 base and J lost 5; bases outside the gene matches: 5. The CDR3 covers 15 residues. Written as DNA, the CDR3 is TGCAGCGTTGAAGCTAGCGGGAGGGTGGGGGAGACCCAGTACTTC. Its translation: CSVEASGRVGETQYF. Complete variable domain (other parts from reference TRBV29-1 and TRBJ2-5): SAVISQKPSRDICQRGTSLTIQCQVDSQVTMMFWYRQQPGQSLTLIATANQGSEATYESGFVIDKFPISRPNLTFSTLTVSNMSPEDSSIYLCSVEASGRVGETQYFGPGTRLLVL.